These 2 T cell receptor beta chains came from one sample sequenced in a study of shared clonotypes between healthy human individuals. CD45RO-negative cells were positively selected for CCR7, leaving out terminally differentiated effector memory CD45RA+ cells. The data were produced by immunoSEQ multiplex PCR, yet TCRdb's version contains in-frame clones alone and is incomplete. Among around 2,000,000 clones, roughly 95% were seen once, and the ten largest hold around 1.1%. The material sequenced was naive CD8+ T cells sorted from blood. These receptors originate from a man aged 18 to 30 in good health.

The V and J genes are TRBV7-6 and TRBJ1-6; D is perhaps TRBD1 (6 bases). Trimming shortened V by 4 bases and J by 7 bases, and 11 bases separated the two germline ends. Germline values: CDR1 SGHVS, CDR2 FNYEAQ. The CDR3 length is 14 residues. The CDR3 protein is CASSSAGQNSPLHF. The CDR3 nucleotides read TGTGCCAGCAGCTCGGCCGGACAGAATTCACCCCTCCACTTT.

This chain joins TRBV2 and TRBJ2-1; D might be TRBD2 (7 bases). Germline values: CDR1 SNHLY, CDR2 FYNNEI. The ends were cut back, 5 bases at V and 7 bases at J, with 21 bases in the middle. The CDR3 covers 16 residues. The CDR3 bases are TGTGCCAGCAGTCTATCGCGGGGAGGGGGATGGAATGAGCAGTTCTTC. Protein: CASSLSRGGGWNEQFF.